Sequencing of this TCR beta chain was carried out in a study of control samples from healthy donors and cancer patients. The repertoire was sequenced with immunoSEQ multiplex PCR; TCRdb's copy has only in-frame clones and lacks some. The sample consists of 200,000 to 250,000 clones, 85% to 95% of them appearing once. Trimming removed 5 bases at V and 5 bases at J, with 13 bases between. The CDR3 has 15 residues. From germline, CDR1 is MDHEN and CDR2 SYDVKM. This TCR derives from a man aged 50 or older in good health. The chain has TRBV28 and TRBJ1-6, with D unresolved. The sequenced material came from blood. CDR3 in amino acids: CASSVPHSDNSPLHF. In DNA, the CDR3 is TGTGCCAGCAGTGTCCCGCACAGTGATAATTCACCCCTCCACTTT.